The present entry profiles one TCR beta chain with its context. This sample was taken from a study of blood T cell repertoires in COVID-19. Background on the study: Material from acute and convalescent COVID-19 was sourced from the United States, Italy and Spain.

The table came from immunoSEQ multiplex PCR; TCRdb's copy has only in-frame clones and leaves some out. Here the sample spans approximately 290,000 clones, 87% being singletons. V lost 4 bases, J lost 7 bases, and 3 bases stayed unmatched. CDR1 is SGHAT and CDR2 is FQNNGV in the germline V gene. The length of the CDR3 is 14 residues. The TCR was taken from a man aged 18 to 29 with active or convalescent COVID-19. The chain is built from TRBV11-2 and TRBJ1-6; TRBD1 aligns across 8 bases. The sequenced sample consisted of peripheral blood. For the CDR3, the DNA is TGTGCCAGCAGCTCGAGGACAGGGAATTCACCCCTCCACTTT. It encodes CASSSRTGNSPLHF.